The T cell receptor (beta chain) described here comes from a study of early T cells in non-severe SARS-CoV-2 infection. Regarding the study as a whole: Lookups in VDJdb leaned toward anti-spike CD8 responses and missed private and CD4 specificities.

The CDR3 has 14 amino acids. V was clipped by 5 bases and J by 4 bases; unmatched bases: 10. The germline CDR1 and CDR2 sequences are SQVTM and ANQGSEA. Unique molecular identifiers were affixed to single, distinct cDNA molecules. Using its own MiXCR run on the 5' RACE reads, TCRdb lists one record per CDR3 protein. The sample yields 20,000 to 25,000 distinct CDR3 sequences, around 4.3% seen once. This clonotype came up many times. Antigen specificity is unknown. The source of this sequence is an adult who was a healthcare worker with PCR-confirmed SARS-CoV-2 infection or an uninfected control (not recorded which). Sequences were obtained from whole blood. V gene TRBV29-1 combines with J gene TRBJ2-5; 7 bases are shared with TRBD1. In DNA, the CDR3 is TGCAGCGTTCGTAGCAGGGGGTCGGGAGAGACCCAGTACTTC. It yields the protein CSVRSRGSGETQYF.